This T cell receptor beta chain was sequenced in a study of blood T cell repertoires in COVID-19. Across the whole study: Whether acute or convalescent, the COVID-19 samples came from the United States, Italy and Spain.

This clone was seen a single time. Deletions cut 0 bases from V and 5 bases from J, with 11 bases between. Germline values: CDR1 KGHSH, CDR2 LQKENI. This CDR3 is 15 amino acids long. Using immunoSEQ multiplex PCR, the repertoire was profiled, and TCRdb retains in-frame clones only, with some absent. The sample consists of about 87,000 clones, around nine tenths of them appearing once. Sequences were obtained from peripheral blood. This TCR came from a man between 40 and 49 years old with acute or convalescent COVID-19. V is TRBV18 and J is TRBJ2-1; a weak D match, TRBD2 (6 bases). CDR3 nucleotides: TGTGCCAGCTCACCACCTACGGGACTTAACAATGAGCAGTTCTTC. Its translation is CASSPPTGLNNEQFF. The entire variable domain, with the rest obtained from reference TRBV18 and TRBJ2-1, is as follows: NAGVMQNPRHLVRRRGQEARLRCSPMKGHSHVYWYRQLPEEGLKFMVYLQKENIIDESGMPKERFSAEFPKEGPSILRIQQVVRGDSAAYFCASSPPTGLNNEQFFGPGTRLTVL.